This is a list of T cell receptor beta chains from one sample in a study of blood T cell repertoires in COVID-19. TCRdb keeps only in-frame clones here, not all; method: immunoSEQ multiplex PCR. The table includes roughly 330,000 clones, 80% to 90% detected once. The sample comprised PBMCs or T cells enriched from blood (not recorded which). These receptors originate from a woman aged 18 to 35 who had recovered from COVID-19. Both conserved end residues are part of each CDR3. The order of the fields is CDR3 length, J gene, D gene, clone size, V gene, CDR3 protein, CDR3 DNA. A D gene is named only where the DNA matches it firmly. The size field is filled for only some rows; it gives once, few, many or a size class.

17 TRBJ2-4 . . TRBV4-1 CASSQGSLGLAKNIQYF TGCGCCAGCAGCCAAGGAAGCCTTGGGCTAGCCAAAAACATTCAGTACTTC
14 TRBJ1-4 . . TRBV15 CATSRDRGIEKLFF TGTGCCACCAGCAGAGACAGGGGTATTGAAAAACTGTTTTTT
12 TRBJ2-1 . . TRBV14 CASSQVHKEQFF TGTGCCAGCAGCCAAGTGCACAAAGAGCAGTTCTTC
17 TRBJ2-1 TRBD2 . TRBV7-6 CASSRHLGGSSYNEQFF TGTGCCAGCAGCCGCCATTTGGGCGGGAGTTCCTACAATGAGCAGTTCTTC
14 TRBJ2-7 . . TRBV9 CASSVGDRPYEQYF TGTGCCAGCAGCGTAGGTGACAGACCCTACGAGCAGTACTTC
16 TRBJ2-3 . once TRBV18 CASSPRVTEVTDTQYF TGTGCCAGCTCACCACGTGTAACAGAAGTCACAGATACGCAGTATTTT
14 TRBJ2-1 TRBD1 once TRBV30 CAWTRQGVDNEQFF TGTGCCTGGACCCGACAGGGAGTGGACAATGAGCAGTTCTTC
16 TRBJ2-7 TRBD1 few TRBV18 CASSPSWDRAMDEQYF TGTGCCAGCTCACCAAGCTGGGACAGGGCCATGGACGAGCAGTACTTC
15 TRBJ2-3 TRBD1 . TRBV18 CASSPGQGAPDTQYF TGTGCCAGCTCACCGGGACAGGGGGCTCCAGATACGCAGTATTTT
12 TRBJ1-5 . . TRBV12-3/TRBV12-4 CASSFPGQPQHF TGTGCCAGCAGTTTTCCCGGGCAGCCCCAGCATTTT
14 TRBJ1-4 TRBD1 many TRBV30 CAWSEAGGSEKLFF TGTGCCTGGAGTGAAGCAGGGGGCAGTGAAAAACTGTTTTTT
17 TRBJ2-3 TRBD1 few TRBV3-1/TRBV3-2 CASSQPLTGEGADTQYF TGTGCCAGCAGCCAGCCATTGACAGGGGAAGGAGCAGATACGCAGTATTTT
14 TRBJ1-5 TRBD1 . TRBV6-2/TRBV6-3 CASSYPTGFQPQHF TGTGCCAGCAGTTACCCGACAGGGTTTCAGCCCCAGCATTTT
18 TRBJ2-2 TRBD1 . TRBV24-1 CATSDLRPGQGGTGELFF TGTGCCACCAGTGATTTGCGCCCGGGACAGGGAGGGACCGGGGAGCTGTTTTTT
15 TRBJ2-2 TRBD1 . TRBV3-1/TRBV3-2 CASSQGDRLSGELFF TGTGCCAGCAGCCAGGGGGACAGGTTATCCGGGGAGCTGTTTTTT
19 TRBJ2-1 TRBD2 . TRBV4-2 CASSQELETSGADYNEQFF TGTGCCAGCAGCCAAGAACTAGAGACTAGCGGGGCCGATTACAATGAGCAGTTCTTC
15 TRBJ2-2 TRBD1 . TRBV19 CASSINTGGTGELFF TGTGCCAGTAGTATTAACACAGGGGGCACCGGGGAGCTGTTTTTT
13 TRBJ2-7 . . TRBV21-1 CASPGQGGYEQYF TGTGCCAGCCCGGGACAGGGGGGCTACGAGCAGTACTTC
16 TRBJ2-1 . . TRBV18 CASSPVFETDYNEQFF TGTGCCAGCTCACCAGTATTCGAGACAGATTACAATGAGCAGTTCTTC
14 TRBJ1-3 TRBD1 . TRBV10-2 CASSEQGSGNTIYF TGCGCCAGCAGTGAACAGGGGTCTGGAAACACCATATATTTT
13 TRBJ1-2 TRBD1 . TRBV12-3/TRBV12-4 CASSRDRYYGYTF TGTGCCAGCAGCAGGGACAGGTACTATGGCTACACCTTC
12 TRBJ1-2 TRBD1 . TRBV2 CASSFTGGVYTF TGTGCCAGCAGTTTTACAGGGGGGGTCTACACCTTC
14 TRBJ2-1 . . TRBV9 CASSRTLSYNEQFF TGTGCCAGCAGCAGGACACTCTCCTACAATGAGCAGTTCTTC
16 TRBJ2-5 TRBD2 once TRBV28 CASSLSGGGFAETQYF TGTGCCAGCAGTTTGTCCGGGGGGGGGTTCGCGGAGACCCAGTACTTC
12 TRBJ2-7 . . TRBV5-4 CASSSASYEQYF TGTGCCAGCAGCTCCGCTAGCTACGAGCAGTACTTC
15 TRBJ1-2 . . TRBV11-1 CASSADRLLNYGYTF TGTGCCAGCAGCGCAGACAGGCTCCTAAACTATGGCTACACCTTC